This T cell receptor beta chain was observed in a study of T cells in Graves' hyperthyroidism and ophthalmopathy. The ends lost 5 bases at V and 4 bases at J; junction bases unmatched: 8. CDR1 and CDR2 (germline): MDHEN, SYDVKM. The CDR3 covers 15 residues. The sample holds many counts of this clonotype. RNA transcripts served as the template for amplifying TCR beta CDR3 regions. Initially, a first-round RT-PCR of the TCR CDR3 employed the HTBI primer set. TCRdb itself ran the multiplex PCR reads through MiXCR, one entry per CDR3 protein. Counted here are around 420,000 distinct CDR3 sequences, roughly 13% occurring once; the ten biggest clones make up 5% to 6.5%.

This chain uses TRBV28 with TRBJ2-3; 8 positions match TRBD1. What was sequenced was blood. The clonotype originates from a woman under 30 with Graves' hyperthyroidism. The CDR3 DNA follows: TGTGCCAGCAGTATTGGACAGGGCCCCGCAGATACGCAGTATTTT. Its protein is CASSIGQGPADTQYF.